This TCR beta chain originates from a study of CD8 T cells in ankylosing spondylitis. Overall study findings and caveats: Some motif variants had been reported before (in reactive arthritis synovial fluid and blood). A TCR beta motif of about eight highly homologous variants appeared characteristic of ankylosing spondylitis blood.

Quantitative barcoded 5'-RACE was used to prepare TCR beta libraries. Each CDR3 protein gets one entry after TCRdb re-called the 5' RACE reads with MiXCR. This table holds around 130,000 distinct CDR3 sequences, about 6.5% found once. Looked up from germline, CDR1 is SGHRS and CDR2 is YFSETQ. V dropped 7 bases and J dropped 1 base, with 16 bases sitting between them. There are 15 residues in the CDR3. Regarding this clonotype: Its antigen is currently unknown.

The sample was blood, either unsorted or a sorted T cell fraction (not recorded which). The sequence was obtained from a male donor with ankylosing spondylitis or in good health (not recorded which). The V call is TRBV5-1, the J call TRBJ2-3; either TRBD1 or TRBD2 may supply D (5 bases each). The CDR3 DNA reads TGCGCCAGCTCCACCCAGGGAGCACGCACAGATACGCAGTATTTT. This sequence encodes CASSTQGARTDTQYF.